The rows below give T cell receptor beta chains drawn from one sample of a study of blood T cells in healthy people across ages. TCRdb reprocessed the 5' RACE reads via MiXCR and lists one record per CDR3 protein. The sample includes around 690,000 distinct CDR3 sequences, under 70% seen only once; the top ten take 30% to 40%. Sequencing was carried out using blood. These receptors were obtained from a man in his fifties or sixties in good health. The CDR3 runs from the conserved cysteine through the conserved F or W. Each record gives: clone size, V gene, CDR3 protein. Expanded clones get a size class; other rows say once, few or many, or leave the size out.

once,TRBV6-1,CASSLDRVETYEQYF
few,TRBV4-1,CASSQGRAGPQETQYF
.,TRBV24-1,CATSDPGSGQPQHF
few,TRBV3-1,CASSQVVAETQYF
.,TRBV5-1,CASSLVFSVISTDTQYF
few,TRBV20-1,CSASPKGDDGYTF
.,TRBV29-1,CSVVQALGETQFF
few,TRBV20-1,CSAPGEYGPGDEQFF
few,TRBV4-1,CASSQVAAQYSTDTQYF
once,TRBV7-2,CVSSLTLAETQYF
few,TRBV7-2,CASSPDRFSLRSGANVLTF
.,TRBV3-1,CASSPRGAGGYTF
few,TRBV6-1,CASRDRAGETQYF
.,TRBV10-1,CASPGGGPEETQYF